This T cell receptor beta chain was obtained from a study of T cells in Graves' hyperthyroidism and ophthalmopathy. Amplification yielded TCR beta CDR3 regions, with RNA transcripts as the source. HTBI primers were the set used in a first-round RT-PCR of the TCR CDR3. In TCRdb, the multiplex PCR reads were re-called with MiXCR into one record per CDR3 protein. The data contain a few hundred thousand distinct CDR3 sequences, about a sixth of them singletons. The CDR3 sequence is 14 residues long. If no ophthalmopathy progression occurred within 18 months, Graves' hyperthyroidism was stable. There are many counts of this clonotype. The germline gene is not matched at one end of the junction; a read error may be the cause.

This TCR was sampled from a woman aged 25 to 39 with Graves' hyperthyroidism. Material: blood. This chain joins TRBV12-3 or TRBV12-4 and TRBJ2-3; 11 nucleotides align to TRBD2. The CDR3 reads CASSLAGGPNTQYF. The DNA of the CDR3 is TGTGCCAGCAGCTTAGCGGGAGGGCCAAATACGCAGTATTTT.